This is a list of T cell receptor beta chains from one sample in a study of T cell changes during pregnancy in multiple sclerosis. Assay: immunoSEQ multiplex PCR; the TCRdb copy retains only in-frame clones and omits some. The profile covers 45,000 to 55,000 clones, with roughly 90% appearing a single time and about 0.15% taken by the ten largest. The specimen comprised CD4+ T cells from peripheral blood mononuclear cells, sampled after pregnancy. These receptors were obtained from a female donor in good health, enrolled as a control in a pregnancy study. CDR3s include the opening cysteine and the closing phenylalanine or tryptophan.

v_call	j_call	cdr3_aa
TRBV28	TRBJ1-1	CASSLSPSGDTEAFF
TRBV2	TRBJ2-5	CASSGQRAETQYF
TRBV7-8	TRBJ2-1	CASSLHRGNEQFF
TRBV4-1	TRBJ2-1	CASSQAIAGGQYNEQFF
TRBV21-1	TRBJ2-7	CASSNQGRRGYEQYF
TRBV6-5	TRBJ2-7	CASSWGPFSYEQYF
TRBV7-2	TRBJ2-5	CASSLASGRGETQYF
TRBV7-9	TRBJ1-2	CASSPPPTGGYTF
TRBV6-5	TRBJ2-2	CASSYGTRMGGELFF
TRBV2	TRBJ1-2	CASSSRDRGYGYTF
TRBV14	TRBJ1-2	CASSHAGTGIYGYTF
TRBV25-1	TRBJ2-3	CASSPGGTSTDTQYF
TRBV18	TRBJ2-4	CASSPRAVEDIQYF
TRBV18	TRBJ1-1	CASSSGQMNTEAFF
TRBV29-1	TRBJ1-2	CSVGNAENGYTF
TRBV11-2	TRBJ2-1	CASQSTGGWGQFF
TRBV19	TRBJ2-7	CASSKERAYEQYF
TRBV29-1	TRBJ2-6	CSVAGLIAGANVLTF
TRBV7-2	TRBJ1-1	CASSLIRGEAFF
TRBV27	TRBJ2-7	CASSSTRKVYEQYF